This T cell receptor beta chain was found in a study of identical twins. TCRdb re-called the 5' RACE reads through MiXCR, storing one row per CDR3 protein. There are some 710,000 distinct CDR3 sequences in the sample; 5.5% to 6.5% occur only once, and around 1.7% lies in the top ten. Whole-study results and caveats: Some out-of-frame alpha sequences were shared by twins, and these showed excess low generation probability. Within monozygotic twins, out-of-frame TCR alpha sharing was underestimated by the models. Diverse VJ usage suggested most zero-insertion clonotypes were not invariant T cells.

This clonotype was observed many times. What it binds is unknown. All of the donors were Caucasians in good health. The material sequenced was naive T cells sorted from blood. This TCR was sampled from a man aged 18 to 35 in good health.

The CDR3: CASRHRTGINQPQHF. DNA of the CDR3: TGTGCCAGCAGACACCGGACAGGGATCAATCAGCCCCAGCATTTT. The genes are TRBV6-2 or TRBV6-3 and TRBJ1-5; TRBD1 aligns across 8 bases. The J segment lost 3 bases and the V segment lost 6 bases, leaving 7 bases of the junction unmatched. CDR3 length: 15 amino acids. Germline lookup yields CDR1 MNHEY and CDR2 SVGEGT.